This TCR beta chain originates from a study of T cell responses to AZD1222 COVID-19 vaccine. About the research overall: It was second doses at about 4 or about 12 weeks that were pooled. Study-wide points: Clonal diversity was possibly underestimated, and the donors were mostly white British, with more females. Repertoires were collected only later (after the peak T cell response had occurred).

Profiled with immunoSEQ multiplex PCR; TCRdb holds only in-frame clones, not every one. The table has 120,000 to 150,000 clones, about nine tenths seen once. Remarks on this clone: What it binds is not known.

There are 12 residues in the CDR3. Per germline, CDR1 LGHDT and CDR2 YNNKEL (reference sequence). Losses at the gene ends were 5 bases for V and 5 bases for J; bases not matched to a gene: 2. This chain connects TRBV3-1 (or the pseudogene TRBV3-2) to TRBJ1-1, with TRBD1 identical over 7 bases. The input for sequencing was peripheral blood, taken on day 0 of AZD1222 vaccination. This sequence originates from an adult in good health. The CDR3 DNA reads as TGTGCCAGCAGCACAGGGGTTACTGAAGCTTTCTTT. The encoded protein is CASSTGVTEAFF.